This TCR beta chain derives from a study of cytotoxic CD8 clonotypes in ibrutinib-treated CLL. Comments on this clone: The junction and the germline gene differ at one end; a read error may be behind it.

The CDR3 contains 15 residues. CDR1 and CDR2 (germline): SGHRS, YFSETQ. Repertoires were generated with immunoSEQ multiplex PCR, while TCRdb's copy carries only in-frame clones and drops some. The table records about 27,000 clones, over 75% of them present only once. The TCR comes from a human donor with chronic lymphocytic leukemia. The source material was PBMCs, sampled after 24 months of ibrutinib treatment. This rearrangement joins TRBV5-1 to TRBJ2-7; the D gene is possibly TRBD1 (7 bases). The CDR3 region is CTSSPIAGGSYEQYF. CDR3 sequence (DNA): TGCACCAGCAGCCCAATTGCAGGGGGGTCCTACGAGCAGTACTTC.